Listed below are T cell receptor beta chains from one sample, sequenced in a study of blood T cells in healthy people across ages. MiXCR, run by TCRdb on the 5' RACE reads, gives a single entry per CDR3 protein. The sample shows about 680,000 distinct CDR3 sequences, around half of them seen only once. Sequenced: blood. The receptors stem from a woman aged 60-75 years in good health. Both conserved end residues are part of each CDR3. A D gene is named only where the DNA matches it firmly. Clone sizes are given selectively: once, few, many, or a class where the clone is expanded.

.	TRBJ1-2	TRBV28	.	TGTGCCAGCAGTTTACCGCCCTATGGCTACACCTTC	CASSLPPYGYTF
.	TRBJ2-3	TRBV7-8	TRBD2	TGTGCCAGCAGTTGGGGGGGTCCAGGGAACACAGATACGCAGTATTTT	CASSWGGPGNTDTQYF
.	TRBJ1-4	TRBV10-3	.	TGTGCCATCAGTGTGGGCAGGGGACTTGATTTGGAAAAACTGTTTTTT	CAISVGRGLDLEKLFF
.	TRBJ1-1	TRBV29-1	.	TGCAGCGTCAACCTTAACCCACAGGACACTGAAGCTTTCTTT	CSVNLNPQDTEAFF
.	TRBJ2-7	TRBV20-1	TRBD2	TGCAGTGCTAGAGACGCAGCGGGAGCAGCCTACGGGCAGTACTTC	CSARDAAGAAYGQYF
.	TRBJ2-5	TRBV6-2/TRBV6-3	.	TGTGCCAGCAGAGAACGGGGTGGAGGACAAGAGACCCAGTACTTC	CASRERGGGQETQYF
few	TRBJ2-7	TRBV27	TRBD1	TGTGCCAGCAGTTTATCCTCCGGGACAGCTGCCTACGAGCAGTACTTC	CASSLSSGTAAYEQYF
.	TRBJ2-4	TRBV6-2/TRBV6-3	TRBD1	TGTGCCAGCAGCCAGACAGGGGGCAAAGTCAAAAACATTCAGTACTTC	CASSQTGGKVKNIQYF
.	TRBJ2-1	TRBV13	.	TGTGCCAGCAGTCGGGGAGGCGGGCCCTACAATGAGCAGTTCTTC	CASSRGGGPYNEQFF
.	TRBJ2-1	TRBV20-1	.	TGCAGTGCTAGAGATCCGGGCAGCGAGAGGGCGGGCAATGAGCAGTTCTTC	CSARDPGSERAGNEQFF
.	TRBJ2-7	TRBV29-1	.	TGCAGCGTTGAATTTATTGTACGGAGGGGTTCCTACGAGCAGTACTTC	CSVEFIVRRGSYEQYF
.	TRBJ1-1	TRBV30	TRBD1	TGTGCCTCCCAGGGGGCTGAAGCTTTCTTT	CASQGAEAFF
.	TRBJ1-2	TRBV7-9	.	TGTGCCAGCAGCTTAGTAAACGTCAGGGCCCGACCTGCGGGCTATGGCTACACCTTC	CASSLVNVRARPAGYGYTF
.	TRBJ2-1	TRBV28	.	TGTGCCAGCAGTTCTGGGGGGCGGGGCCGAGACTACAATGAGCAGTTCTTC	CASSSGGRGRDYNEQFF
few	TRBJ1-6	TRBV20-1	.	TGCAGTGCTAGAGATCAGGGAAGGGGTCATAATTCACCCCTCCACTTT	CSARDQGRGHNSPLHF
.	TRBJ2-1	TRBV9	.	TGTGCCAGCAGCGTAGGAAGTGGTGGTGGCGGTGAGCAGTTCTTC	CASSVGSGGGGEQFF
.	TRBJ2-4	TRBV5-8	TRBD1	TGTGCCAGCAGCCGGGGGACAGGGAAAAACATTCAGTACTTC	CASSRGTGKNIQYF
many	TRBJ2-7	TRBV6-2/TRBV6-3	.	TGTGCCAGCACTCAGAGCTCCTACGAGCAGTACTTC	CASTQSSYEQYF
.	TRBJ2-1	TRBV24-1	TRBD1	TGTGCCACCAGTGATCAGAGGCTGGGACAGAGCTACAATGAGCAGTTCTTC	CATSDQRLGQSYNEQFF
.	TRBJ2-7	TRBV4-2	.	TGTGCCAGCAGCCAAGATTCGGGACTTAACTACGAGCAGTACTTC	CASSQDSGLNYEQYF
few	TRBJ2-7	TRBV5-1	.	TGCGCCAGCAGCTTGGCAGGGAGCTACTACGAGCAGTACTTC	CASSLAGSYYEQYF
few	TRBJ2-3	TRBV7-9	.	TGTGCCAGCAGCTTAGTCGCTATCCCAGATACGCAGTATTTT	CASSLVAIPDTQYF
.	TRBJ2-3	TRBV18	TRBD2	TGTGCCAGCTCATCGACTGCCGGGACTAGCGGGAGCTTTAATACGCAGTATTTT	CASSSTAGTSGSFNTQYF
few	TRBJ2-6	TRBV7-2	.	TGTGCCAGCAGCTACAGGAGCTCTGGGGCCAACGTCCTGACTTTC	CASSYRSSGANVLTF
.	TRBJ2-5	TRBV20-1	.	TGCAGTGCTAGCGTCCCGGCGGGACTCGGCAATGAGCAGTACTTC	CSASVPAGLGNEQYF
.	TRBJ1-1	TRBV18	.	TGTGCCAGCTCACCAGACAGGAGGGACACTGAAGCTTTCTTT	CASSPDRRDTEAFF
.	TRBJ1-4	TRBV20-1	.	TGCAGTGCCTCGACAGAAGGCGGATATAATGAAAAACTGTTTTTT	CSASTEGGYNEKLFF
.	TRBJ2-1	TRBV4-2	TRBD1	TGTGCCAGCAGCCAAGTAAAGAGACAGGGTATTAATGAGCAGTTCTTC	CASSQVKRQGINEQFF
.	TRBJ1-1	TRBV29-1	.	TGCAGCGTTGAGCGTAAAGTGAACACTGAAGCTTTCTTT	CSVERKVNTEAFF
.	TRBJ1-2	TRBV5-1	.	TGCGCCAGCAGCTTTGGCGGGTTTAACTATGGCTACACCTTC	CASSFGGFNYGYTF
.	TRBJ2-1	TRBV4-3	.	TGCGCCAGCAGCCAATATAGGGACGCCCCAAGGTCCTACAATGAGCAGTTCTTC	CASSQYRDAPRSYNEQFF
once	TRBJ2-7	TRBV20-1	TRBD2	TGCAGTGCTCTAGGACTAGCGGGATCTGAGCAGTACTTC	CSALGLAGSEQYF
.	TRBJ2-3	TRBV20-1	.	TGCAGTGCTATTACTTCGGGAGCGAGTGCTAGCACAGATACGCAGTATTTT	CSAITSGASASTDTQYF
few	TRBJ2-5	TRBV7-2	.	TGTGCCAGCAGCTTAGCGGGGCAGGGTAGAGTTTTGACCCAGTACTTC	CASSLAGQGRVLTQYF
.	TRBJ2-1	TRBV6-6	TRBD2	TGTGCCACCAGGCTAGCGGGAGTCTACAATGAGCAGTTCTTC	CATRLAGVYNEQFF
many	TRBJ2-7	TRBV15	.	TGTGCCACCAGCAGAGATTCCCAGGGGTCCTACGAGCAGTACTTC	CATSRDSQGSYEQYF
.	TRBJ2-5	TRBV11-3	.	TGTGCCAGCAGCTCCGGGGTAGGGGGAGAGACCCAGTACTTC	CASSSGVGGETQYF
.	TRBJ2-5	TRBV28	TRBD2	TGTGCCAGCAGTTTAGGGGTAGGCGGGAGGGTCCAAGAGACCCAGTACTTC	CASSLGVGGRVQETQYF
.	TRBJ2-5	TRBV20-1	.	TGCAGTGCTAGCATTCTGGGGAGCCCGGGAGAGACCCAGTACTTC	CSASILGSPGETQYF
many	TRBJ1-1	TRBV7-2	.	TGTGCCAGCAGCTTGGGTGACAGCGGGGCCGTTGGGGCTTTCTTT	CASSLGDSGAVGAFF
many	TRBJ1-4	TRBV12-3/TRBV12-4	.	TGTGCCAGCAGTGACAGCGCGAATAATGAAAAACTGTTTTTT	CASSDSANNEKLFF
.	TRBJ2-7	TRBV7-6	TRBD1	TGTGCCAGCAGCTTATGGGGACAGGGCGTCCGCGAGCAGTACTTC	CASSLWGQGVREQYF
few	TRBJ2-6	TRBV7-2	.	TGTGCCAGCAGCCCGGACAGAACCCCCTCTGGGGCCAACGTCCTGACTTTC	CASSPDRTPSGANVLTF
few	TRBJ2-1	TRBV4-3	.	TGCGCCAGCAGCCCCCGAACGGGACGTGAGCAGTTCTTC	CASSPRTGREQFF
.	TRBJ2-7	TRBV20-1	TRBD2	TGCAGTGCTAGAAGTAGCGGGAGAAGTTACGAGCAGTACTTC	CSARSSGRSYEQYF
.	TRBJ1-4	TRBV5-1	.	TGCGCCAGCAGCAAGACAGGTATCGCGGAAAAACTGTTTTTT	CASSKTGIAEKLFF
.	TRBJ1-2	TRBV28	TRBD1	TGTGCCAGCAGTTTGGCAGGACAGGGGGCGCGAGGCTACACCTTC	CASSLAGQGARGYTF
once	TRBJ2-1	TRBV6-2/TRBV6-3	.	TGTGCCAGCAGTTACTTTGTGGGTAGAAACTCCTACAATGAGCAGTTCTTC	CASSYFVGRNSYNEQFF